This TCR beta chain originates from a study of blood T cell repertoires in COVID-19. Authors' processing steps: Reference gene primers were amplified, and this amplification served to estimate nucleated cell counts. Using immunoSEQ multiplex PCR, the repertoire was profiled, and TCRdb retains in-frame clones only, with some absent. The DNA was the basis for D and trimming; V, J and clone size are from that table. This table has approximately 230,000 clones, about 90% appearing once. This CDR3 has 14 amino acids. Germline V gene lookup returns CDR1 MNHEY and CDR2 SVGAGI. Trimming took off 6 bases at V and 0 bases at J, with 9 bases between the two ends.

The chain uses TRBV6-5 and TRBJ1-3; D may be TRBD1 (5 bases). This receptor was taken from a woman in her 50s with acute COVID-19. What was sequenced was PBMCs or T cells enriched from blood (not recorded which). The CDR3: CASRYDSSGNTIYF. CDR3 nucleotides: TGTGCCAGCAGATACGACAGCTCTGGAAACACCATATATTTT.